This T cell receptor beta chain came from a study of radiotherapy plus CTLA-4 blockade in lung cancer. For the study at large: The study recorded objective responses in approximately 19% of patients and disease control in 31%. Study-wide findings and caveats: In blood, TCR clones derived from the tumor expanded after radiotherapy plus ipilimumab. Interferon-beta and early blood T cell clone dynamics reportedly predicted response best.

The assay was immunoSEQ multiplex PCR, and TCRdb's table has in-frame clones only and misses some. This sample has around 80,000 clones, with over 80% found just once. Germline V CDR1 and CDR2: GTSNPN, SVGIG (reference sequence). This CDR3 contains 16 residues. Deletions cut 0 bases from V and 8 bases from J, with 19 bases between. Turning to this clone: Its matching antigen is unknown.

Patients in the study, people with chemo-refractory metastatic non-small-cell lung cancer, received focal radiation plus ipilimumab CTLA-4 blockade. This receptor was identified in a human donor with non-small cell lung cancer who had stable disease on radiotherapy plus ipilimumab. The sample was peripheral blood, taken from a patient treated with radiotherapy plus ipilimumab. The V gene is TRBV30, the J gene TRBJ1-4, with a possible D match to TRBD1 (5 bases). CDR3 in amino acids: CAWSVLSGEWLEKLFF. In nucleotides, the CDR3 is TGTGCCTGGAGTGTACTATCGGGGGAATGGCTCGAAAAACTGTTTTTT.